The T cell receptor (beta chain) described here comes from a study of cytomegalovirus exposure and HLA in healthy donors. This clone showed up just a few times. Its antigen remains unidentified. The V and J ends lost 3 bases and 12 bases respectively, with 11 bases between them. CDR1 MGHRA and CDR2 YSYEKL come from the germline V gene. The CDR3 totals 12 residues. Broader study findings: The classifier reportedly diagnosed cytomegalovirus status with high specificity and sensitivity.

With 60 Vbeta and 13 Jbeta primers, the PCR was carried out. Some clones are missing from TCRdb's copy, which holds only in-frame ones; the method was immunoSEQ multiplex PCR. This table has under 300,000 clones, roughly 90% appearing once. This chain links TRBV4-1 with TRBJ1-4; no clear D gene. The sequence was collected from a man in his forties or fifties in good health and CMV-seropositive. The sample comprised PBMCs. This chain's CDR3 is CASSHPGRELFF. The CDR3 region has the DNA TGCGCCAGCAGCCATCCTGGGAGGGAACTGTTTTTT.